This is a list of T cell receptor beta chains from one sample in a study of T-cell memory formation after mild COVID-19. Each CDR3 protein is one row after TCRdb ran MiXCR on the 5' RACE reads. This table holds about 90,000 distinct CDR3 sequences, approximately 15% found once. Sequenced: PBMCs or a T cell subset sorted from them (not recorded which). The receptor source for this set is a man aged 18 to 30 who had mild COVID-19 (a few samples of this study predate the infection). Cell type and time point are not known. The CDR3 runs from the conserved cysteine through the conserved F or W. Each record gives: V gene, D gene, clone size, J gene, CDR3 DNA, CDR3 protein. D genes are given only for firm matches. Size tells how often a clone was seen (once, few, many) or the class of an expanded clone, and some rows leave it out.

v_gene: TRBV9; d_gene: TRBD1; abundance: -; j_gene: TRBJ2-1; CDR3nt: TGTGCCAGCAGCGGGACAGGGGGCATATGGGAGCAGTTCTTC; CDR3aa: CASSGTGGIWEQFF
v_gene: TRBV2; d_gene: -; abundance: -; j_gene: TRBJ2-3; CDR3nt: TGTGCCAGCAGCGAGGGGGGGTATAGCACAGATACGCAGTATTTT; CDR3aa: CASSEGGYSTDTQYF
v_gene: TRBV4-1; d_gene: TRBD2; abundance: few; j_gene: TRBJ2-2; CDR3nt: TGCGCCAGCAGCCTTTATTTCCGGGACTACAACACCGGGGAGCTGTTTTTT; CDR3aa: CASSLYFRDYNTGELFF
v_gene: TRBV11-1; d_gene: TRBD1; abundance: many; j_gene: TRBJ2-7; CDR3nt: TGTGCCAGCACACAGGGGGGCTACGAGCAGTACTTC; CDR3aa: CASTQGGYEQYF
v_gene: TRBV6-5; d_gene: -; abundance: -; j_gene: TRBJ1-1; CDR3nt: TGTGCCAGCAGTTTGGGAGGGACTATGAACACTGAAGCTTTCTTT; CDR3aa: CASSLGGTMNTEAFF
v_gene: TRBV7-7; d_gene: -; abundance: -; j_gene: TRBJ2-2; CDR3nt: TGTGCCAGCAGCGAGATCACCGGGGAGCTGTTTTTT; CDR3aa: CASSEITGELFF
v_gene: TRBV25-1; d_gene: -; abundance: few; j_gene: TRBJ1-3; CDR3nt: TGTGCCAGCAGTGAATCGCCAGAGAGCTCTGGAAACACCATATATTTT; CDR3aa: CASSESPESSGNTIYF
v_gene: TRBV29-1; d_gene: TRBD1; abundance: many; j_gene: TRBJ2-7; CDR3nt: TGCAGCGTTGTAACGCTAGACAGGGCCGCTCGCGAGCAGTACTTC; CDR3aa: CSVVTLDRAAREQYF
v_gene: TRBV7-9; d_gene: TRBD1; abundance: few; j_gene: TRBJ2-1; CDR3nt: TGTGCCAGCAGCTTAAGGGACAGGGGGCCTTACAATGAGCAGTTCTTC; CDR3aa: CASSLRDRGPYNEQFF
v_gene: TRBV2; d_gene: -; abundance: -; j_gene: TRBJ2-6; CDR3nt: TGTGCCAGCAGTGCTACACTTACTGGGGCCAACGTCCTGACTTTC; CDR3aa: CASSATLTGANVLTF
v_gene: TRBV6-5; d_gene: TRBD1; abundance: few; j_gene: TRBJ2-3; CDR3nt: TGTGCCAGCAGTTACTATGGCAGGGGGTTAGATACGCAGTATTTT; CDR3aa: CASSYYGRGLDTQYF
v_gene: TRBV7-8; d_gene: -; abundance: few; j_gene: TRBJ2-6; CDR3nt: TGTGCCAGCAGCTTGCAGGTCTCTGGGGCCAACGTCCTGACTTTC; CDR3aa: CASSLQVSGANVLTF
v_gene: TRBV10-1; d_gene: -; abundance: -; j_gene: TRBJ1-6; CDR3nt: TGCGCCAGCAGTGAGTCGCCGACCAATTCACCCCTCCACTTT; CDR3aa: CASSESPTNSPLHF
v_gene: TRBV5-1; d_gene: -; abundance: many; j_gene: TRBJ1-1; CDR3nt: TGCGCCAGCAGCTTTATGGGGTACACTGAAGCTTTCTTT; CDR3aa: CASSFMGYTEAFF
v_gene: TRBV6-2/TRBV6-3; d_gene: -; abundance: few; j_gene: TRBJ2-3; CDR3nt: TGTGCCACGGCGATCTCCCGAGATACGCAGTATTTT; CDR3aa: CATAISRDTQYF
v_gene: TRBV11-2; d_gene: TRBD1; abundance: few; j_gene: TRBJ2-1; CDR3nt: TGTGCCAGCAGGGATACTACAGGGGGGAACGGGAATGAGCAGTTCTTC; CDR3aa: CASRDTTGGNGNEQFF
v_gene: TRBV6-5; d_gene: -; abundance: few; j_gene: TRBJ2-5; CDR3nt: TGTGCCAGCAGAGACGGGGGCGAGACCCAGTACTTC; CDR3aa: CASRDGGETQYF
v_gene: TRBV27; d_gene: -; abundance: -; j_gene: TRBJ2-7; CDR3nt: TGTGCCAGCAGTTTCTTCCCGGCCTACGAGCAGTACTTC; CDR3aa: CASSFFPAYEQYF
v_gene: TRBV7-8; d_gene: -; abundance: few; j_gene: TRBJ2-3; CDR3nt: TGTGCCAGCAGCTTAGAAGGCATAGGACGCACAGATACGCAGTATTTT; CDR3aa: CASSLEGIGRTDTQYF
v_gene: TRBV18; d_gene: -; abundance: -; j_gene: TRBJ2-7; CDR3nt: TGTGCCAGCTCACCCAAGGGGAGCTCCTACGAGCAGTACTTC; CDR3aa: CASSPKGSSYEQYF
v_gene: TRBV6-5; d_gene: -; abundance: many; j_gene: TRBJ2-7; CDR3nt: TGTGCCAGCAGGCCCCCCGGGGGCGACGAGCAGTACTTC; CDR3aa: CASRPPGGDEQYF
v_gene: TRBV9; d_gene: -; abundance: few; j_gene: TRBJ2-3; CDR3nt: TGTGCCAGCAGCGTCCTCGGGGGATCCACAGATACGCAGTATTTT; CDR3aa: CASSVLGGSTDTQYF
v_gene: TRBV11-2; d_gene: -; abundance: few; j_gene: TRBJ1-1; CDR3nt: TGTGCCAGCAGCGTACACGAGGGCCCTGAAGCTTTCTTT; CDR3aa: CASSVHEGPEAFF
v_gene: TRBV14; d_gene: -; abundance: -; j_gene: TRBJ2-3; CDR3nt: TGTGCCAGCAGCCCCCTCGGGACTCGCGATACGCAGTATTTT; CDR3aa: CASSPLGTRDTQYF
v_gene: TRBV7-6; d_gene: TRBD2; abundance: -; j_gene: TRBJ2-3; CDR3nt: TGTGCCAGCACCGTCGGGGGGGGGCTAACAGATACGCAGTATTTT; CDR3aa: CASTVGGGLTDTQYF
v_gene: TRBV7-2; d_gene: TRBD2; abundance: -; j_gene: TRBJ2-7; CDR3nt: TGTGCCAGCAGCTCCCCCGGGCGAGCGGGGGTCTCCTACGAGCAGTACTTC; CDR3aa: CASSSPGRAGVSYEQYF
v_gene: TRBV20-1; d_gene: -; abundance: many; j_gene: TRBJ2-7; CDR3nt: TGCAGTGCTTCACCAAACCGGCTAGGGGACTACGAGCAGTACTTC; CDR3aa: CSASPNRLGDYEQYF
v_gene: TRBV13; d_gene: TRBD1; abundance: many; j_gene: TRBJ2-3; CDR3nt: TGTGCCAGCAAAATAAGGACAGGGATGGGAGATACGCAGTATTTT; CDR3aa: CASKIRTGMGDTQYF
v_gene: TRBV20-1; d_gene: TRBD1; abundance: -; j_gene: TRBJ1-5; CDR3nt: TGCAGTGCTGGGACGACAGGGGCCGGGGTCAATCAGCCCCAGCATTTT; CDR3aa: CSAGTTGAGVNQPQHF
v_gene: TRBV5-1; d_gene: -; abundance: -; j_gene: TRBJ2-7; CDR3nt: TGCGCCAGCAGGTTGGGAGTGGGCGAGCAGTACTTC; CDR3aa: CASRLGVGEQYF
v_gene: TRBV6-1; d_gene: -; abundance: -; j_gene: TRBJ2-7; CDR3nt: TGTGCCAGCAGCGCCAACAGGAACGAGCAGTACTTC; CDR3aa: CASSANRNEQYF
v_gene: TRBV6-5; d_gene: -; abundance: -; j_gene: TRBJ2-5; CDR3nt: TGTGCCAGCAGCCCGGGCCCTGAAGGTGGGACCCAGTACTTC; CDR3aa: CASSPGPEGGTQYF
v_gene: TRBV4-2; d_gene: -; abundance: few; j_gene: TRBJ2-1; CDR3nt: TGTGCCAGCAGCCAACTGACGGAGTTCAATGAGCAGTTCTTC; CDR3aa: CASSQLTEFNEQFF
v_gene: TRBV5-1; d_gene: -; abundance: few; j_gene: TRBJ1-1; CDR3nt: TGCGCCAGCAGCTTGACCGGGACGGCGAACACTGAAGCTTTCTTT; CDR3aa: CASSLTGTANTEAFF
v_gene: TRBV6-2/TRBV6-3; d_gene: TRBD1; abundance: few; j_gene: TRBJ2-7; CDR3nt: TGTGCCAGCAAGACACAGGGGGCGGAAGAGCAGTACTTC; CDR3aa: CASKTQGAEEQYF
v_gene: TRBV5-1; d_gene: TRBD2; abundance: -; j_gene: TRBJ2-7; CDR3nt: TGCGCCAGCAGCTGGGGTAGCGGGGGTACTTTGGGCTACGAGCAGTACTTC; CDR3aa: CASSWGSGGTLGYEQYF
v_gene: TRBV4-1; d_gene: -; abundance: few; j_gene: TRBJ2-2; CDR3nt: TGCGCCAGCAGCCTAAAAAAGGTTAACACCGGGGAGCTGTTTTTT; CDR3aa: CASSLKKVNTGELFF
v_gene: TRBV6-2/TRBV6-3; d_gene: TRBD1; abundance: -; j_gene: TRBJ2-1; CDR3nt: TGTGCCAGCAGTTTTGCCGGGACAGGGAGGAATGAGCAGTTCTTC; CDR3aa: CASSFAGTGRNEQFF
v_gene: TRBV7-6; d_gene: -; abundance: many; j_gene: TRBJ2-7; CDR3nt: TGTGCCAGCAGCCCCCCGTACTCCTACGAGCAGTACTTC; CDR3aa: CASSPPYSYEQYF
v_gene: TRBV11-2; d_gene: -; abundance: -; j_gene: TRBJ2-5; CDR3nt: TGTGCCAGCGGAGAGGACGGAAGGGGGGAGACCCAGTACTTC; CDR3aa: CASGEDGRGETQYF
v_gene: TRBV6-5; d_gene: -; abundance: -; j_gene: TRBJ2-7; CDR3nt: TGTGCCAGCAGTTACGGGGATCCGGCCCTCTACGAGCAGTACTTC; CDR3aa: CASSYGDPALYEQYF
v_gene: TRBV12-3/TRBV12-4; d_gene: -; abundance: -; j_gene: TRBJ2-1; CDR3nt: TGTGCCAGCAGTCCCGGGACAGGTAGCGGGAATGAGCAGTTCTTC; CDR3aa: CASSPGTGSGNEQFF
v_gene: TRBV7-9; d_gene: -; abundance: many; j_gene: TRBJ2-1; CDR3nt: TGTGCCAGCAGCTTAGTAGGGGGGCGCTCCTACAATGAGCAGTTCTTC; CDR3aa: CASSLVGGRSYNEQFF
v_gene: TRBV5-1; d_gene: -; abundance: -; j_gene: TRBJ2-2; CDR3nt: TGCGCCAGCAGCTTGACAGGAACGAACACCGGGGAGCTGTTTTTT; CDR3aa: CASSLTGTNTGELFF
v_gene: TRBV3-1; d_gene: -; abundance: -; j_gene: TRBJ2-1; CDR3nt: TGTGCCAGCAGCCAAGGAGCCAGCGGGGACAGGAGCTCCTACAATGAGCAGTTCTTC; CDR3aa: CASSQGASGDRSSYNEQFF
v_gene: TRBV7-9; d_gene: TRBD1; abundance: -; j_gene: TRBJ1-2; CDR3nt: TGTGCCAGCAGCTCGGGGACAGCCGACTATGGCTACACCTTC; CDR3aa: CASSSGTADYGYTF